Reported below is one TCR beta chain. Its target is not known. This CDR3 comprises 13 residues. V gave up 2 bases and J gave up 9 bases, with 11 bases separating them. Germline V gene data show CDR1 as MNHEY and CDR2 as SVGAGI. The data belong to a study of cytomegalovirus exposure and HLA in healthy donors. Study-wide results and limits: The classifier reportedly diagnosed cytomegalovirus status with high sensitivity and specificity. Generally TCR sequences proved uncommon, though certain public TCRs appeared in numerous donors. The tendency of first-cohort TCR clusters to co-occur in the approximately 120 validation repertoires was identified by a subsequent analysis.

Assay used: immunoSEQ multiplex PCR; TCRdb lists only in-frame clones, some missing. Counted here are approximately 170,000 clones, 70% to 90% occurring once; the ten biggest clones make up around 2%. Separate from the approximately 650-subject first cohort, the approximately 120-subject validation cohort was the one that the donors belonged to. Sequencing input: PBMCs. The receptor's source is a man between 25 and 39 years old in good health and CMV-seropositive. The chain combines TRBV6-5 with TRBJ2-1, with D maybe TRBD2 (6 bases). The CDR3 DNA sequence: TGTGCCAGCAGTTACATCACTAGCTCTGAGCAGTTCTTC. It yields the protein CASSYITSSEQFF.